This entry lists 24 T cell receptor beta chains sequenced from one sample in a study of blood T cell repertoires in COVID-19. Repertoires were generated with immunoSEQ multiplex PCR, while TCRdb's copy carries only in-frame clones and drops some. Among roughly 200,000 clones listed, 75% to 90% were seen once. The source material was PBMCs or T cells enriched from blood (not recorded which). Receptors originate from a man aged 35 to 55 who had recovered from COVID-19.

This chain links TRBV19 with TRBJ2-2; 11 bases are a match to TRBD1. V lost 6 bases and J lost 6; bases outside the gene matches: 3. The CDR3 is 14 amino acids. Germline V gives CDR1 LNHDA, CDR2 SQIVND (reference sequence). CDR3 sequence: CASSGQGASGELFF. For the CDR3, the DNA is TGTGCCAGTAGCGGACAGGGGGCCTCCGGGGAGCTGTTTTTT.

This clone has a handful of counts. The rearrangement joins TRBV30 to TRBJ1-5, with D maybe TRBD1 (5 bases). The V gene's germline CDR1 is GTSNPN and CDR2 SVGIG (reference sequence). This CDR3 is 13 amino acids long. Trimming took off 0 bases at V and 7 bases at J, with 10 bases between the two ends. CDR3 amino acids: CAWSVAQGQPQHF. The CDR3 region has the DNA TGTGCCTGGAGTGTAGCCCAGGGACAGCCCCAGCATTTT.

The CDR3 coding sequence is TGTGCCAGCAGCTTAGCGACAGGCTCCTATGGCTACACCTTC. As protein: CASSLATGSYGYTF. The chain recombines TRBV7-9 with TRBJ1-2; possibly TRBD1 for D (6 bases). The germline V gene has CDR1 SEHNR and CDR2 FQNEAQ (reference sequence). The CDR3 totals 14 residues. V lost 0 bases, J lost 4 bases, and 9 bases lay in between. Together with reference TRBV7-9 and TRBJ1-2, the CDR3 gives the full variable domain: DTGVSQNPRHKITKRGQNVTFRCDPISEHNRLYWYRQTLGQGPEFLTYFQNEAQLEKSRLLSDRFSAERPKGSFSTLEIQRTEQGDSAMYLCASSLATGSYGYTFGSGTRLTVV.

There are a few counts of this clone. This same CDR3 is encoded by further DNA sequences in the sample. The chain carries TRBV7-2 and TRBJ2-3; TRBD2 is a possible D gene (5 bases). Germline V gene data show CDR1 as SGHTA and CDR2 as FQGNSA. The CDR3 covers 14 residues. With 1 base removed from V and 3 bases from J, the gap between germline ends came to 8 bases. The CDR3 bases are TGTGCCAGCAGCTTAGGGGGAGTGACAGATACGCAGTATTTT. Protein sequence: CASSLGGVTDTQYF. The full variable domain, rest sourced from reference TRBV7-2 and TRBJ2-3, is GAGVSQSPSNKVTEKGKDVELRCDPISGHTALYWYRQSLGQGLEFLIYFQGNSAPDKSGLPSDRFSAERTGGSVSTLTIQRTQQEDSAVYLCASSLGGVTDTQYFGPGTRLTVL.

J is TRBJ2-7 and V is TRBV30; 13 nucleotides match TRBD2. This CDR3 region has 16 residues. Germline trimming cut 5 bases from V and 0 bases from J; bases unmatched to any gene: 7. Germline CDR1 and CDR2: GTSNPN and SVGIG (reference sequence). The CDR3 here is CAWAGTSGVTSYEQYF. CDR3 sequence (DNA): TGTGCCTGGGCCGGGACTAGCGGGGTCACCTCCTACGAGCAGTACTTC. The full variable domain, completed using reference TRBV30 and TRBJ2-7, is SQTIHQWPATLVQPVGSPLSLECTVEGTSNPNLYWYRQAAGRGLQLLFYSVGIGQISSEVPQNLSASRPQDRQFILSSKKLLLSDSGFYLCAWAGTSGVTSYEQYFGPGTRLTVT.

The V gene is TRBV19, the J gene TRBJ1-1; D unclear. The ends were cut back, 6 bases at V and 0 bases at J, with 8 bases in the middle. CDR3 length: 13 residues. The germline gives CDR1 LNHDA, CDR2 SQIVND (reference sequence). The CDR3 region is CASRKQMNTEAFF. The CDR3 region has the DNA TGTGCCAGTAGAAAACAGATGAACACTGAAGCTTTCTTT.

This clone was recorded only once. The chain links TRBV18 to TRBJ1-3, with D possibly matching TRBD1 (6 bases). V lost 3 bases to trimming and J lost 3 bases, with 12 bases between them. The germline gives CDR1 KGHSH, CDR2 LQKENI. CDR3 length equals 15 residues. In nucleotides, the CDR3 is TGTGCCAGCTCACCGTCGGACAGCTATGGAAACACCATATATTTT. This gives the protein CASSPSDSYGNTIYF.

The chain is built from TRBV7-3 and TRBJ1-2; D uncertain. The germline gives CDR1 SGHTA, CDR2 FQGTGA. Trimming removed 2 bases from V and 6 bases from J, with 13 bases in between. CDR3 length: 14 residues. CDR3 bases: TGTGCCAGCAGCTTATCTTCGGGGATGAATGGCTACACCTTC. Residues: CASSLSSGMNGYTF. Drawing the rest from reference TRBV7-3 and TRBJ1-2, the complete variable domain is GAGVSQTPSNKVTEKGKYVELRCDPISGHTALYWYRQSLGQGPEFLIYFQGTGAADDSGLPNDRFFAVRPEGSVSTLKIQRTERGDSAVYLCASSLSSGMNGYTFGSGTRLTVV.

This chain joins TRBV24-1 and TRBJ1-5; tentatively, D is TRBD1 (6 bases). Germline assignment: CDR1 KGHDR and CDR2 SFDVKD. V gave up 6 bases and J gave up 0 bases, with 17 bases separating them. CDR3 length: 17 amino acids. This CDR3 reads CATSSWTAHHSNQPQHF. The CDR3 DNA follows: TGTGCCACCAGTTCGTGGACAGCACACCATAGCAATCAGCCCCAGCATTTT.

The chain employs TRBV21-1 and TRBJ2-3; the table assigns TRBD1, which was not confirmed against the DNA. TRBV21-1 is a documented pseudogene. The CDR3 extends over 17 amino acids. CDR3 region: CASSKPRHRDVTDTQYF. The DNA of the CDR3 is TGTGCCAGCAGCAAACCTCGCCACAGGGACGTAACAGATACGCAGTATTTT.

The CDR3 region has the DNA TGTGCCACCAGTGCGGGGGGAAACACCATATATTTT. Amino acid sequence: CATSAGGNTIYF. J is TRBJ1-3 and V is TRBV24-1, with unresolved D. Germline V gene sequence: CDR1 KGHDR, CDR2 SFDVKD. The CDR3 extends over 12 amino acids. V lost 5 bases to trimming and J lost 4 bases, with 5 bases between them.

J is TRBJ1-2 and V is TRBV19, with D possibly being TRBD1 (6 bases). V was shortened by 1 base and J by 4 bases, with 13 bases between the two germline ends. The germline V gene encodes CDR1 LNHDA and CDR2 SQIVND (reference sequence). CDR3 length: 15 amino acids. CDR3 in DNA: TGTGCCAGTAGTATAGGCAACAGGGTTGGCTATGGCTACACCTTC. Its translation is CASSIGNRVGYGYTF.

The chain is built from TRBV28 and TRBJ1-3; no definite D call. The CDR3 consists of 14 residues. The ends were cut back, 9 bases at V and 0 bases at J, with 12 bases in the middle. Germline CDR1 is MDHEN and CDR2 is SYDVKM. The CDR3: CASIEQNSGNTIYF. The CDR3 DNA follows: TGTGCCAGTATTGAACAGAACTCTGGAAACACCATATATTTT.

The V gene is TRBV25-1, the J gene TRBJ1-2; weak D call: TRBD1 (5 bases). The CDR3 contains 14 residues. V lost 3 bases to trimming and J lost 4 bases, with 12 bases between them. Germline assignment: CDR1 MGHDK and CDR2 SYGVNS. CDR3 nucleotide sequence: TGTGCCAGCAGTGATTTTAAAGGGGCCTATGGCTACACCTTC. Amino acids: CASSDFKGAYGYTF.

The rearrangement uses TRBV19 and TRBJ2-1, with a tentative D call TRBD2 (6 bases). This CDR3 is 15 amino acids long. V lost 7 bases to trimming and J lost 2 bases, with 15 bases between them. Germline V gene data show CDR1 as LNHDA and CDR2 as SQIVND (reference sequence). CDR3 sequence: CASNPGWGAYNEQFF. The CDR3 coding sequence is TGTGCCAGTAATCCCGGCTGGGGGGCCTACAATGAGCAGTTCTTC. Full variable domain (missing parts from reference TRBV19 and TRBJ2-1): DGGITQSPKYLFRKEGQNVTLSCEQNLNHDAMYWYRQDPGQGLRLIYYSQIVNDFQKGDIAEGYSVSREKKESFPLTVTSAQKNPTAFYLCASNPGWGAYNEQFFGPGTRLTVL.

The rearrangement uses TRBV28 and TRBJ2-4; D might be TRBD1 (6 bases). V lost 4 bases and J 0 bases, leaving 10 bases between the germline ends. The germline V gene has CDR1 MDHEN and CDR2 SYDVKM. The CDR3 spans 15 residues. In DNA, the CDR3 is TGTGCCAGCAGTTCAACAGGGCTAGCCAAAAACATTCAGTACTTC. Translation: CASSSTGLAKNIQYF.

This chain uses TRBV27 with TRBJ2-1; 15 bases match TRBD2. Per germline, CDR1 MNHEY and CDR2 SMNVEV (reference sequence). Trimming at V came to 5 bases and at J to 7 bases, leaving 3 bases not matched to a gene. The CDR3 runs 15 residues. This CDR3 reads CASSKGLAGGNEQFF. The CDR3 DNA reads TGTGCCAGCAGTAAGGGACTAGCGGGAGGTAATGAGCAGTTCTTC.

The chain recombines TRBV5-1 with TRBJ2-7; TRBD2 matches 14 bases. Looked up from germline, CDR1 is SGHRS and CDR2 is YFSETQ. The CDR3 covers 15 residues. V was clipped by 4 bases and J by 6 bases; unmatched bases: 6. This chain's CDR3 is CASSTGLAGGGEQYF. DNA of the CDR3: TGCGCCAGCAGCACCGGACTAGCGGGAGGTGGCGAGCAGTACTTC. The full variable domain, with the rest looked up from reference TRBV5-1 and TRBJ2-7, is KAGVTQTPRYLIKTRGQQVTLSCSPISGHRSVSWYQQTPGQGLQFLFEYFSETQRNKGNFPGRFSGRQFSNSRSEMNVSTLELGDSALYLCASSTGLAGGGEQYFGPGTRLTVT.

V usage is TRBV2 and J usage is TRBJ2-1, with 13 bases identical to TRBD2. CDR1 SNHLY and CDR2 FYNNEI come from the germline V gene. The V gene end was trimmed by 7 bases and the J gene end by 2 bases; junction bases not matched to a gene: 14. The CDR3 is 19 residues long. CDR3 in DNA: TGTGCCAGCAACCAAGGACTAGCGGGAGTTGGCTTTACCTACAATGAGCAGTTCTTC. It is translated as CASNQGLAGVGFTYNEQFF. Full variable domain (rest looked up from reference TRBV2 and TRBJ2-1): EPEVTQTPSHQVTQMGQEVILRCVPISNHLYFYWYRQILGQKVEFLVSFYNNEISEKSEIFDDQFSVERPDGSNFTLKIRSTKLEDSAMYFCASNQGLAGVGFTYNEQFFGPGTRLTVL.

The chain recombines TRBV9 with TRBJ1-2, with 7 nucleotides matching TRBD1. V shed 2 bases, J shed 4 bases, and the junction held 5 bases outside the gene matches. This CDR3 comprises 14 residues. Per the germline V gene, CDR1 is SGDLS and CDR2 is YYNGEE. Here the CDR3 DNA reads TGTGCCAGCAGCGTGTCGGGACAGAGCTATGGCTACACCTTC. Its protein product is CASSVSGQSYGYTF.

This clone showed up many times. The V call is TRBV6-4, the J call TRBJ2-3; 11 bases align to TRBD2. The CDR3 contains 16 residues. The germline V gene encodes CDR1 MRHNA and CDR2 SNTAGT. V lost 0 bases, J lost 2 bases, and 1 base stayed unmatched. CDR3 loop: CASSDSSGRATDTQYF. The CDR3 coding sequence is TGTGCCAGCAGTGACTCTAGCGGGAGGGCCACAGATACGCAGTATTTT.

DNA of the CDR3: TGTGCCAGCAGCTCCAATCCCGGGGTAGCGGGAGAGCTCTACGAGCAGTACTTC. Translating gives CASSSNPGVAGELYEQYF. The rearrangement joins TRBV7-3 to TRBJ2-7; 9 bases align to TRBD2. Germline CDR1 and CDR2: SGHTA and FQGTGA. Trimming took 4 bases from V and 3 from J; bases not matched to a gene: 16. This CDR3 is built from 18 residues.

The rearrangement joins TRBV5-1 to TRBJ2-1, with 8 bases matching TRBD2. This CDR3 has 14 residues. V shed 1 base and J 6 bases; nucleotides not matched to a gene: 3. CDR1 and CDR2 (germline): SGHRS, YFSETQ. The CDR3 region has the DNA TGCGCCAGCAGCTTGAGCGGGAGAACCAATGAGCAGTTCTTC. Translating gives CASSLSGRTNEQFF. The whole variable domain, filled in from reference TRBV5-1 and TRBJ2-1, reads KAGVTQTPRYLIKTRGQQVTLSCSPISGHRSVSWYQQTPGQGLQFLFEYFSETQRNKGNFPGRFSGRQFSNSRSEMNVSTLELGDSALYLCASSLSGRTNEQFFGPGTRLTVL.

This chain uses TRBV27 with TRBJ2-2, with 11 bases lining up with TRBD1. Trimming removed 6 bases from V and 6 bases from J; junction bases left unmatched: 3. The CDR3 covers 14 residues. CDR1 MNHEY and CDR2 SMNVEV come from the germline V gene (reference sequence). The CDR3: CASRMGQGAGELFF. The CDR3 DNA sequence: TGTGCCAGCAGAATGGGACAGGGGGCCGGGGAGCTGTTTTTT.